Below, 16 T cell receptor beta chains from the same sample are listed, as sequenced in a study of beta chain features in type 1 diabetes. Study findings and constraints: Moderate but significant shortening of TCRB CDR3s was recorded in all four CD4+ subsets from Type 1 diabetes patients.

Isolated RNA was reverse transcribed in full, so expressed TCRB transcripts were sequenced. Sequencing used immunoSEQ multiplex PCR; TCRdb keeps in-frame clones, though not all of them. The table has 150,000 to 170,000 clones, 10% seen once. These receptors' targets are unknown. The sequencing sample was made of central memory CD4+ T cells from blood. The receptor source for this set is a man under 40 with type 1 diabetes.

V and J are TRBV10-3 and TRBJ2-3, with 10 bases that match TRBD2. Germline V gene data show CDR1 as ENHRY and CDR2 as SYGVKD. The CDR3 runs to 15 residues. V lost 7 bases to trimming and J lost 0 bases; unmatched junction nucleotides: 4. The CDR3 DNA reads TGTGCCATCAATCCGACTAGCGGGAGCACAGATACGCAGTATTTT. As protein: CAINPTSGSTDTQYF.

To note about this clone: The identical CDR3 is also encoded by other nucleotide sequences in the sample. V gene TRBV5-4 combines with J gene TRBJ2-5; TRBD2 matches at 7 bases. The trim removed 0 bases at V and 1 base at J, leaving 3 bases unmatched. Germline CDR1 SGHNT, CDR2 YYREEE (reference sequence). This CDR3 contains 15 residues. CDR3 bases: TGTGCCAGCAGCTTGGAACGCGGGAGCCAAGAGACCCAGTACTTC. Its translation: CASSLERGSQETQYF.

The chain couples TRBV11-2 to TRBJ1-1; 7 nucleotides match TRBD1. Germline CDR1 is SGHAT and CDR2 is FQNNGV. V lost 5 bases and J lost 6; bases outside the gene matches: 12. This CDR3 is built from 15 residues. This CDR3 reads CASSPLRQGFAEAFF. The DNA for the CDR3 is TGTGCCAGCAGCCCCCTGCGACAGGGATTCGCTGAAGCTTTCTTT.

The chain links TRBV28 to TRBJ1-2, with 9 bases that match TRBD1. The germline gives CDR1 MDHEN, CDR2 SYDVKM. Trimming at V came to 7 bases and at J to 8 bases, leaving 5 bases not matched to a gene. This CDR3 contains 12 residues. The CDR3 coding sequence is TGTGCCAGCACCCTAGGGACAGGGGGCTACACCTTC. It codes for CASTLGTGGYTF.

The gene calls are TRBV30 and TRBJ2-1; 10 positions agree with TRBD2. The V and J ends lost 3 bases and 6 bases, in that order; junction bases with no gene match: 5. This CDR3 comprises 14 residues. Germline-derived CDR1 and CDR2 are GTSNPN and SVGIG (reference sequence). CDR3 in DNA: TGTGCCTGGAGGCTAGCGGGAGCTTCCAATGAGCAGTTCTTC. Its protein is CAWRLAGASNEQFF.

This chain uses TRBV5-4 with TRBJ2-5, with 8 bases identical to TRBD2. Trimming cost V 1 base and J 2 bases; bases outside gene matches: 4. The germline V gene encodes CDR1 SGHNT and CDR2 YYREEE (reference sequence). The CDR3 contains 15 residues. For the CDR3, the DNA is TGTGCCAGCAGCTTGAAGGCGGGAGGACAAGAGACCCAGTACTTC. Encoded protein: CASSLKAGGQETQYF.

This clone was observed a few times. The V and J genes are TRBV5-1 and TRBJ2-5; 11 bases are a match to TRBD2. V shed 1 base and J 5 bases; nucleotides not matched to a gene: 7. CDR1 is SGHRS, CDR2 YFSETQ, per germline. The CDR3 spans 16 residues. The CDR3 DNA reads TGCGCCAGCAGCTTGTTCCTAGCGGGAGGCCTGGAGACCCAGTACTTC. This sequence encodes CASSLFLAGGLETQYF.

This clone was seen more than once but under ten times. The chain combines TRBV28 with TRBJ2-3, with 15 bases that match TRBD2. CDR3 length equals 16 residues. V lost 5 bases, J lost 7 bases, and 7 bases stayed unmatched. Germline V gene data show CDR1 as MDHEN and CDR2 as SYDVKM. The CDR3 loop reads CASSHWTSGRAHTQYF. The DNA for the CDR3 is TGTGCCAGCAGTCACTGGACTAGCGGGAGGGCACATACGCAGTATTTT. The full variable domain, completed using reference TRBV28 and TRBJ2-3, is DVKVTQSSRYLVKRTGEKVFLECVQDMDHENMFWYRQDPGLGLRLIYFSYDVKMKEKGDIPEGYSVSREKKERFSLILESASTNQTSMYLCASSHWTSGRAHTQYFGPGTRLTVL.

The table lists this clone with a few counts. At the DNA level, this CDR3 is encoded by other sequences in the same sample as well. The V call is TRBV5-1, the J call TRBJ2-7; 7 bases align to TRBD1. This CDR3 spans 14 amino acids. V shed 3 bases, J shed 1 base, and the junction held 4 bases outside the gene matches. Per germline, CDR1 SGHRS and CDR2 YFSETQ. CDR3: CASSWGTDSYEQYF. The CDR3 DNA reads as TGCGCCAGCAGCTGGGGGACAGATTCCTACGAGCAGTACTTC.

This clone was seen a few times. The chain uses TRBV5-4 and TRBJ2-5; possibly TRBD2 for D (6 bases). Trimming pared 4 bases from V and 1 base from J, leaving 11 bases between. Germline CDR1 SGHNT, CDR2 YYREEE (reference sequence). The CDR3 sequence is 14 residues long. The CDR3: CASSAKTSQETQYF. The CDR3 nucleotides are TGTGCCAGCAGCGCAAAGACTAGCCAAGAGACCCAGTACTTC.

This clone was found a few times. V usage is TRBV5-4 and J usage is TRBJ2-2, with 10 bases aligning to TRBD2. The CDR3 sequence is 15 residues long. V was pared by 4 bases and J by 7 bases, with 7 bases of the junction left unmatched. Germline assignment: CDR1 SGHNT and CDR2 YYREEE (reference sequence). This CDR3 reads CASSARTSGDGELFF. The CDR3 nucleotides read TGTGCCAGCAGCGCCCGGACTAGCGGTGACGGGGAGCTGTTTTTT.

This clone was seen more than once but under ten times. The CDR3 nucleotides read TGCAGTGCTAGACACAGGGTCGAGCAGTACTTC. It codes for CSARHRVEQYF. V is TRBV20-1 and J is TRBJ2-7; D is perhaps TRBD1 (6 bases). V lost 2 bases and J 6 bases, leaving 8 bases between the germline ends. This CDR3 has 11 residues. Germline-derived CDR1 and CDR2 are DFQATT and SNEGSKA (reference sequence).

This clone has more than one count but fewer than ten. The chain combines TRBV7-9 with TRBJ2-3, with D unclear. Germline V gene sequence: CDR1 SEHNR, CDR2 FQNEAQ (reference sequence). Trimming left V 1 base short and J 9 bases short, with 8 bases between. The CDR3 runs 12 residues. The chain's CDR3 is CASSLELSTQYF. The CDR3 bases are TGTGCCAGCAGCTTAGAACTTAGCACGCAGTATTTT.

This rearrangement joins TRBV5-6 to TRBJ2-5, with 7 bases matching TRBD1. The V gene end was trimmed by 4 bases and the J gene end by 2 bases; junction bases not matched to a gene: 11. The CDR3 consists of 16 residues. Germline CDR1 reads SGHDT; CDR2 reads YYEEEE. DNA for the CDR3: TGTGCCAGCAGCCTCTTGGACAGGAAGCCTCAAGAGACCCAGTACTTC. This encodes CASSLLDRKPQETQYF.

The chain joins TRBV4-1 to TRBJ2-7; 7 nucleotides align to TRBD1. Germline CDR1 is MGHRA and CDR2 is YSYEKL. Trimming cost V 0 bases and J 2 bases; bases outside gene matches: 16. CDR3 size: 19 residues. The CDR3 sequence: CASSQDSPRGGGPTYEQYF. DNA of the CDR3: TGCGCCAGCAGCCAAGATTCGCCCCGAGGGGGCGGGCCAACCTACGAGCAGTACTTC.

The gene calls are TRBV28 and TRBJ2-1; no clear D gene. In germline, CDR1 is MDHEN, CDR2 SYDVKM. The CDR3 covers 13 residues. Trimming took off 6 bases at V and 8 bases at J, with 14 bases between the two ends. For the CDR3, the DNA is TGTGCCAGCAGACACGCGACCCGGGATGAGCAGTTCTTC. Translation: CASRHATRDEQFF.